Below are 20 T cell receptor gamma chains sequenced from a single sample in a study of fetal and pediatric gammadelta thymocytes. TCRdb redid the clone calls on the reads with CATT. Of more than 200 gamma-chain clones in the sample, around 3% are singletons; the top ten hold under 75%. Sequencing was carried out using non-Vgamma9Vdelta2 gamma-delta T cells from the thymus. Subset described: CD3+gammadeltaTCR+ thymocytes not co-expressing Vgamma9 and Vdelta2. The receptors here all came from a child who underwent cardiac surgery and was recorded as healthy.

This clone was observed a handful of times. The TCRdb record carries a much larger clone's protein, which differs from this DNA's translation at residue 7; a read error is the likely cause, and the protein listed here is the DNA translation. This chain uses TRGV9 with TRGJ1 or TRGJ2. Assignment of the J gene here rests on matching the DNA to germline, because TCRdb gives none. The CDR3 is 13 amino acids. CDR1 and CDR2 (germline): GITISATS, ISYDGTV (reference sequence). J gave up 3 bases and V 0 bases, and 2 bases lay outside the gene matches. The CDR3 reads CALWEVFYYKKLF. As DNA, the CDR3 is TGTGCCTTGTGGGAGGTGTTTTATTATAAGAAACTCTTT.

A word on this clone: A read error likely explains why the TCRdb protein, taken from a much larger clone, differs from this DNA's translation at residue 8; the protein shown is translated from the DNA. The chain uses TRGV3 and TRGJ1 or TRGJ2. V was clipped by 0 bases and J by 3 bases; unmatched bases: 2. CDR3 size: 13 residues. CDR1 and CDR2 (germline): VTNTFY, YDVSTARD (reference sequence). Written as DNA, the CDR3 is TGTGCCACCTGGGACAGGCCTTATTATAAGAAACTCTTT. Translation gives CATWDRPYYKKLF.

In this sample, this clone turned up a few times. Given a far larger clone just one base away, this is likely a sequencing read error. Other DNA sequences in this specimen translate into the identical CDR3. This chain links TRGV9 with TRGJ1 or TRGJ2. Looked up from germline, CDR1 is GITISATS and CDR2 is ISYDGTV (reference sequence). The CDR3 runs 14 residues. As DNA, the CDR3 is TGTGCCTTGTGGGACGCCGGGCCGGGTTATAAGAAACTCTTC. This translates into CALWDAGPGYKKLF.

Concerning this clone itself: This DNA's translation and the protein TCRdb lists, from a much larger clone, do not match at residue 4, likely due to a read error; the protein shown is translated from the DNA. The chain has TRGV4 and TRGJ1 or TRGJ2. This CDR3 has 14 amino acids. Germline assignment: CDR1 EGSTGY and CDR2 YDSYTSSV. As DNA, the CDR3 is TGTGCCACCGGGGATGGCCCCATATATTATAAGAAACTCTTT. Residues: CATGDGPIYYKKLF.

This clone is classed as hyperexpanded (1% or more). The sample carries other DNA sequences with the same CDR3. V gene TRGV9 combines with J gene TRGJ1 or TRGJ2. This CDR3 comprises 14 residues. Losses at the gene ends were 4 bases for V and 6 bases for J; bases not matched to a gene: 12. From germline, CDR1 is GITISATS and CDR2 ISYDGTV (reference sequence). The CDR3 sequence: CALWDAGPGYKKLF. The CDR3 bases are TGTGCCTTGTGGGACGCCGGGCCGGGTTATAAGAAACTCTTT.

About this clone: The TCRdb protein, from a much larger clone, departs from this DNA's translation at residue 3, likely by read error; the protein shown derives from the DNA. The genes are TRGV4 and TRGJ1 or TRGJ2. Germline lookup yields CDR1 EGSTGY and CDR2 YDSYTSSV. This CDR3 spans 13 amino acids. The CDR3 DNA reads TGTGCCGCCTGGGATGGGCCTCATTATAAGAAACTCTTT. Its translation: CAAWDGPHYKKLF.

On this clone: This DNA translates differently at residue 3 from the TCRdb protein, which is that of a much larger clone; a read error is likely, and the protein shown is the DNA's own translation. This chain uses TRGV4 with TRGJ1 or TRGJ2. The CDR3 sequence is 14 residues long. Germline CDR1 and CDR2: EGSTGY and YDSYTSSV. The CDR3: CAAWDGPIYYKKLF. For the CDR3, the DNA is TGTGCAGCCTGGGATGGCCCCATATATTATAAGAAACTCTTT.

Notes on this clone: TCRdb's listed protein matches a much larger clone and diverges from this DNA's translation at residue 13, likely through a read error; the protein shown comes from the DNA. The rearrangement uses TRGV2 and TRGJ1 or TRGJ2. CDR3 length: 15 amino acids. Germline CDR1 EGSNGY, CDR2 YDSYNSKV. The CDR3 bases are TGTGCCACCTGGGACGGGCGCTTGAATTATTATAAGAATCTCTTT. As protein: CATWDGRLNYYKNLF.

This clone was picked up a small number of times. TCRdb pairs this DNA with a much larger clone's protein that differs at residue 8, likely a read error; the protein shown was translated from the DNA. J is TRGJ1 or TRGJ2 and V is TRGV4. This CDR3 has 14 amino acids. Trimming took 3 bases from V and 4 from J; bases not matched to a gene: 9. Germline CDR1 and CDR2: EGSTGY and YDSYTSSV. DNA of the CDR3: TGTGCCACCTGGGATCATCCTGAATATTATAAGAAACTCTTT. Amino acid sequence: CATWDHPEYYKKLF.

This clone occurred a few times. TCRdb assigns this DNA the protein of a much larger clone, which departs from its translation at residue 6; this likely reflects a read error, and the protein shown comes from translating the DNA. This chain uses TRGV4 with TRGJ1 or TRGJ2. Germline CDR1 reads EGSTGY; CDR2 reads YDSYTSSV. This CDR3 spans 16 amino acids. The junction had 14 bases not matched to a gene; V was cut back by 3 bases and J by 3 bases. CDR3 in amino acids: CATWDWPFQRYYKKLF. The DNA for the CDR3 is TGTGCCACCTGGGATTGGCCATTTCAACGTTATTATAAGAAACTCTTT.

Within the sample, this clone is hyperexpanded. V gene TRGV9 combines with J gene TRGJP1. The CDR3 contains 15 residues. Trimming at V came to 4 bases and at J to 0 bases, leaving 5 bases not matched to a gene. Per germline, CDR1 GITISATS and CDR2 ISYDGTV (reference sequence). For the CDR3, the DNA is TGTGCCTTGTGGGACGTAAATACCACTGGTTGGTTCAAGATATTT. It codes for CALWDVNTTGWFKIF.

This clone was observed a few times. Given a far larger clone just one base away, this is likely a sequencing read error. The V gene is TRGV2, the J gene TRGJP2. Germline CDR1 is EGSNGY and CDR2 is YDSYNSKV. The CDR3 contains 17 residues. The CDR3 DNA reads TGCGCCACCTGGGACTCATTTATATCTCAGCGTGATTGGATCAAGACGTTT. Protein sequence: CATWDSFISQRDWIKTF.

As regards this clone: The translation of this DNA and the TCRdb protein of a much larger clone differ at residue 2, probably owing to a read error; the protein shown here is translated from the DNA. The chain joins TRGV4 to TRGJ1 or TRGJ2. The J gene comes from matching the DNA to germline here; TCRdb lacks it. The CDR3 is 14 amino acids. Germline V gene lookup returns CDR1 EGSTGY and CDR2 YDSYTSSV. CDR3 residues: CTTWDHPDYYKKLF. The CDR3 DNA sequence: TGTACCACCTGGGATCATCCTGATTATTATAAGAAACTCTTT.

Turning to this clone: A far larger clone is only one base removed, so a read error is likely. The chain has TRGV9 and TRGJ1 or TRGJ2. Germline values: CDR1 GITISATS, CDR2 ISYDGTV (reference sequence). This CDR3 spans 13 amino acids. V shed 0 bases and J 7 bases; nucleotides not matched to a gene: 6. The CDR3 region is CALWEVLYYKKLF. CDR3 sequence (DNA): TGTGCCTTGTGGGAGGTGCTTTACTATAAGAAACTCTTT.

On this clone: TCRdb pairs this DNA with a much larger clone's protein that differs at residue 4, likely a read error; the protein shown was translated from the DNA. The V gene went uncalled, while the J gene is TRGJ1 or TRGJ2. This CDR3 is 13 amino acids long. CDR3 loop: CATRDPNYYKKLF. The CDR3 nucleotides read TGTGCCACCCGGGACCCTAATTATTATAAGAAACTCTTT.

This clone was counted a few times. The TCRdb protein comes from a much larger clone and disagrees with this DNA's translation at residue 4, likely due to a read error; the protein given here is derived from the DNA. The rearrangement uses TRGV4 and TRGJ1 or TRGJ2. The V gene's germline CDR1 is EGSTGY and CDR2 YDSYTSSV. This CDR3 region has 13 residues. The DNA for the CDR3 is TGTGCCACCCGGGATGGGCCTCATTATAAGAAACTCTTT. Translation: CATRDGPHYKKLF.

In this sample, this clone is large. Within the sample, other DNA sequences also encode this same CDR3. This sequence joins TRGV10 and TRGJP1. TRGV10 is an ORF, with its function uncertain. After removal of 8 bases from V and 4 bases from J, the junction contained 23 bases not matched to a gene. The CDR3 has 19 residues. For the CDR3, the DNA is TGTGCTGCGTGGGATTCCCCCCCTCCCCTTTGCCTCACTGGTTGGTTCAAGATATTT. Protein sequence: CAAWDSPPPLCLTGWFKIF.

The rearrangement joins TRGV4 to TRGJ1 or TRGJ2. This CDR3 has 12 residues. Germline CDR1 is EGSTGY and CDR2 is YDSYTSSV. Unmatched junction bases numbered 7, after V lost 4 bases and J lost 7 bases. Here the CDR3 DNA reads TGTGCCACCTGGGACCGAATATATAAGAAACTCTTT. It is translated as CATWDRIYKKLF.

Details on this clone: This likely reflects a read error, since a far larger clone is one base away. The same CDR3 also results from other DNA sequences found in this sample. The chain couples TRGV9 to TRGJ1 or TRGJ2. CDR3 length: 14 residues. Germline CDR1 reads GITISATS; CDR2 reads ISYDGTV (reference sequence). V lost 4 bases, J lost 6 bases, and 12 bases stayed unmatched. The CDR3 is CALWDAGPGYKKLF. The CDR3 DNA is TGTGCCTTGTGGGATGCCGGGCCGGGTTATAAGAAACTCTTT.

This clone was seen only a few times. TCRdb shows a much larger clone's protein in place of this DNA's translation, and the two differ at residue 11, likely through a read error; the protein shown is translated from the DNA. The gene calls are TRGV4 and TRGJ1 or TRGJ2. There are 13 residues in the CDR3. Germline V lookup: CDR1 EGSTGY, CDR2 YDSYTSSV. CDR3 protein: CATWDGPHYKILF. In DNA, the CDR3 is TGTGCCACCTGGGATGGGCCTCATTATAAGATACTCTTT.